This TCR beta chain was retrieved from a study of shared clonotypes between healthy human individuals. Per the germline V gene, CDR1 is MGHRA and CDR2 is YSYEKL. This CDR3 comprises 16 residues. V was trimmed by 0 bases and J by 7 bases, leaving 19 bases between them. On this clone: Antigen specificity is unknown.

Positive CCR7 selection of CD45RO-negative cells yielded the naive CD8 cells, and terminally differentiated effector memory CD45RA+ cells were excluded. Caucasian adults residing in Nashville, Tennessee made up all the donors. The assay was immunoSEQ multiplex PCR, and TCRdb's table has in-frame clones only and misses some. Of around 650,000 clones detected, around 96% appear once; the ten largest clones hold 0.095% to 0.13%. Study-wide points: Researchers sampled blood only, noting tissue repertoires likely differ. Larger richness was generally estimated for naive than memory subsets. The study drew on few donors, limiting represented genetic and exposure-history diversity.

Material for sequencing was naive CD8+ T cells sorted from blood. The chain couples TRBV4-1 to TRBJ2-7; tentatively, D is TRBD2 (8 bases). This TCR was sampled from a woman in her twenties or thirties in good health. This CDR3 reads CASSQETRIAGQEQYF. The CDR3, as DNA: TGCGCCAGCAGCCAAGAAACCAGGATAGCGGGACAGGAGCAGTACTTC.